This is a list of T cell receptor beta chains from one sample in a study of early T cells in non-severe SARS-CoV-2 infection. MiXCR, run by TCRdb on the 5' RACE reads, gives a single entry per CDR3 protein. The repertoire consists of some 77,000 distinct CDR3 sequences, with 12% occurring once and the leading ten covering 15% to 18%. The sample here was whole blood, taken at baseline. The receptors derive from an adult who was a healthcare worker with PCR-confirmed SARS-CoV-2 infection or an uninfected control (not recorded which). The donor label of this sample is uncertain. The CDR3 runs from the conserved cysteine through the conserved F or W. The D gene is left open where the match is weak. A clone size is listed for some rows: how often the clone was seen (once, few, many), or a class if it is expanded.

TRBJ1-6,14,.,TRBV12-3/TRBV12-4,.,TGTGCCAGCCGAGGAGGGCTCTATAATTCACCCCTCCACTTT,CASRGGLYNSPLHF
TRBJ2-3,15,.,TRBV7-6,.,TGTGCCAGCAGCTTATGGGGACTCCACACAGATACGCAGTATTTT,CASSLWGLHTDTQYF
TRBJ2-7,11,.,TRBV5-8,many,TGTGCCAGCAGCTTGGGTCGGGAGCAGTACTTC,CASSLGREQYF
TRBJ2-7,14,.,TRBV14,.,TGTGCCAGCAGCCAAGAGACGGGGAACTACGAGCAGTACTTC,CASSQETGNYEQYF
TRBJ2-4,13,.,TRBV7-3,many,TGTGCCAGCAGCTCAGCCCCCGACAGCGCAATGTACTTC,CASSSAPDSAMYF
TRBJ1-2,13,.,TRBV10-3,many,TGTGCCATCAGTGAGTCGGGGCACTATGGCTACACCTTC,CAISESGHYGYTF
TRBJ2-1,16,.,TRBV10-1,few,TGCGCCAGCAGTGAGTCCGGCCGCGGGTTTAAGGATGAGCAGTTCTTC,CASSESGRGFKDEQFF
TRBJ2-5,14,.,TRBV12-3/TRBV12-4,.,TGTGCCAGCAGTTTTCGGGTGTACCAAGAGACCCAGTACTTC,CASSFRVYQETQYF
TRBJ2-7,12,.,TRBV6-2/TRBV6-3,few,TGTGCCAGCAGACCCGATACATACGAGCAGTACTTC,CASRPDTYEQYF
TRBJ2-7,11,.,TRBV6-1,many,TGTGCCAGCAGTGCCTCCTACGAGCAGTACTTC,CASSASYEQYF
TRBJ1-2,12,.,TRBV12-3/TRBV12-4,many,TGTGCCAGCAGTTCCGGGTCGTATGGCTACACCTTC,CASSSGSYGYTF
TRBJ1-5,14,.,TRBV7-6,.,TGTGCCAGCAGCTCCCGGGACCGAGACTCGCCCCAGCATTTT,CASSSRDRDSPQHF
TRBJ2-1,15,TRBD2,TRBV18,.,TGTGCCAGCTCAACGAGCGGGGGCGACTACAATGAGCAGTTCTTC,CASSTSGGDYNEQFF
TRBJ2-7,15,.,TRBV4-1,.,TGCGCCAGCAGCCCTTCTGCACAGGGAAGATACGAGCAGTACTTC,CASSPSAQGRYEQYF
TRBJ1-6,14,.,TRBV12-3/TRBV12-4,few,TGTGCCAGCACCAGACAGGACGTTAATTCACCCCTCCACTTT,CASTRQDVNSPLHF
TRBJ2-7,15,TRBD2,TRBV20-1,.,TGCAGTGCTAGAGCCTTAGGGACTAGCGGAGGCGAGCAGTACTTC,CSARALGTSGGEQYF
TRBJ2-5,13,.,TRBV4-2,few,TGTGCCAGCAGCCAAGCCAGAGGAGAGACCCAGTACTTC,CASSQARGETQYF
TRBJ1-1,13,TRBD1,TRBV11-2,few,TGTGCCAGCAGCCTAGTCGACAGGGAAGAAGCTTTCTTT,CASSLVDREEAFF